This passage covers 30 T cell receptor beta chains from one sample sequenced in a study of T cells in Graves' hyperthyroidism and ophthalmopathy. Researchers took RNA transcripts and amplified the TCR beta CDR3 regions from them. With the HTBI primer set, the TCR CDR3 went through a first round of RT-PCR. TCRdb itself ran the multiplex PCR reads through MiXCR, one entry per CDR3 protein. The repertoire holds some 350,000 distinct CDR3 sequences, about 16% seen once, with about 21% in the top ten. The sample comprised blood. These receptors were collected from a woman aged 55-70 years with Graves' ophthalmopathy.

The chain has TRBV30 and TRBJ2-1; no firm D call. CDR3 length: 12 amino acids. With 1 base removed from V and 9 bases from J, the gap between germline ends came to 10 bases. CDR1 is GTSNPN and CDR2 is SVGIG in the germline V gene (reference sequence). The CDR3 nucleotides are TGTGCCTGGAGTGCCGGGCCGAGTGAGCAGTTCTTC. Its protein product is CAWSAGPSEQFF.

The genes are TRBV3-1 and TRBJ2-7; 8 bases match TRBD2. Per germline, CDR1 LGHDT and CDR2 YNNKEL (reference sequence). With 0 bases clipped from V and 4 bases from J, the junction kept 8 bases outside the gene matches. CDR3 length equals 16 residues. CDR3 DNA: TGTGCCAGCAGCCAAGATTTAGGAGCGGGAGTATACGAGCAGTACTTC. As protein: CASSQDLGAGVYEQYF.

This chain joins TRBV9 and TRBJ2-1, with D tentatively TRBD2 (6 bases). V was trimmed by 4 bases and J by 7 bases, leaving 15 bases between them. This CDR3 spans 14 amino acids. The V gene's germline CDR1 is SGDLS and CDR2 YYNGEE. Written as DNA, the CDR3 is TGTGCCAGCAGCCAGACGGGGAGGCGGAATGAGCAGTTCTTC. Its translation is CASSQTGRRNEQFF.

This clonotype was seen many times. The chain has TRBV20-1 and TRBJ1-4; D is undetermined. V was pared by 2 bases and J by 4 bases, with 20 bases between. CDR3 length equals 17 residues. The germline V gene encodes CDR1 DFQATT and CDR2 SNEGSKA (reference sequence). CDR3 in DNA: TGCAGTGCTAGAAAAGGAGAATCCCTGGCCGGTAATGAAAAACTGTTTTTT. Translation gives CSARKGESLAGNEKLFF.

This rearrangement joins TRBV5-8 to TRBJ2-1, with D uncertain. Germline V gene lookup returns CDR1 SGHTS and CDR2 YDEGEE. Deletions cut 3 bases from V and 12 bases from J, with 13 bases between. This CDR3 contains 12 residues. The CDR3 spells CASSSLWLAQFF. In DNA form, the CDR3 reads TGTGCCAGCAGCTCCCTTTGGTTGGCGCAGTTCTTC.

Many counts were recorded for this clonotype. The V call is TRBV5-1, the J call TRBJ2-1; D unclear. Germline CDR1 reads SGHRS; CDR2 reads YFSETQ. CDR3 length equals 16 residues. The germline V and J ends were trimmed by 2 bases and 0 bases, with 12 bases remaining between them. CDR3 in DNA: TGCGCCAGCAGCTTATTTGCGGCCAGCTCCTACAATGAGCAGTTCTTC. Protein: CASSLFAASSYNEQFF.

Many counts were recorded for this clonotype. The CDR3 DNA reads TGTGCCAGTAGACAGGTTTTGGATGGCTACACCTTC. Translated, it gives CASRQVLDGYTF. The V and J genes are TRBV28 and TRBJ1-2; D is perhaps TRBD1 (6 bases). Germline loops: CDR1 MDHEN, CDR2 SYDVKM. Trimming left V 9 bases short and J 6 bases short, with 14 bases between. This CDR3 is 12 amino acids long.

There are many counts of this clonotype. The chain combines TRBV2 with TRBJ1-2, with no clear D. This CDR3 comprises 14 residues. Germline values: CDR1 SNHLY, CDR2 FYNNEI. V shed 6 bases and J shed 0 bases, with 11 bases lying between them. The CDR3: CASSPGPSNYGYTF. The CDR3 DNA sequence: TGTGCCAGCAGCCCAGGACCTTCTAACTATGGCTACACCTTC.

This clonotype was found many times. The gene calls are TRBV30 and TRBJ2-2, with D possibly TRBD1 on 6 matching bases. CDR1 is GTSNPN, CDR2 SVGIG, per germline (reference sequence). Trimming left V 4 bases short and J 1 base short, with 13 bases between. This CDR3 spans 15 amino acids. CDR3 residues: CAWTRKGQNTGELFF. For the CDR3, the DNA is TGTGCCTGGACCCGCAAGGGACAGAACACCGGGGAGCTGTTTTTT.

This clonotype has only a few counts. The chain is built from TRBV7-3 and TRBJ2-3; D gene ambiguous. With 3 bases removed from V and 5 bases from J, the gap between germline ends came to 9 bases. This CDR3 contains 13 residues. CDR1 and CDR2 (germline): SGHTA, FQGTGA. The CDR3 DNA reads TGTGCCAGCAGCTTCACACATGGAGATACGCAGTATTTT. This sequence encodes CASSFTHGDTQYF.

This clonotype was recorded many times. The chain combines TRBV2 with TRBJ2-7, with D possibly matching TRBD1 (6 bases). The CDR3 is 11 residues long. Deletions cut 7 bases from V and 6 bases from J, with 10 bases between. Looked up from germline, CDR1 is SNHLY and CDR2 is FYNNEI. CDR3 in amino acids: CASTPRGEQYF. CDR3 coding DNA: TGTGCCAGCACCCCCAGGGGCGAGCAGTACTTC.

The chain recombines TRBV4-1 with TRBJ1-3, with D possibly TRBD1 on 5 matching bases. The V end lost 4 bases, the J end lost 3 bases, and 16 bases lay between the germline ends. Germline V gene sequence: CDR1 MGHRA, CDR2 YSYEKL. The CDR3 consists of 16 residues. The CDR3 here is CASSPGLQVLGNTIYF. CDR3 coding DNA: TGCGCCAGCAGCCCGGGACTACAGGTACTTGGAAACACCATATATTTT.

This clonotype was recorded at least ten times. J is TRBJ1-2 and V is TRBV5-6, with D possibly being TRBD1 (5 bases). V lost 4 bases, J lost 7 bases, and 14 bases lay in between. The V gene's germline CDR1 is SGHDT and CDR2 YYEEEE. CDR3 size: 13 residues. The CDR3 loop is CASSAFRAPGYTF. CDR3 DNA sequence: TGTGCCAGCAGCGCGTTCAGGGCCCCTGGCTACACCTTC.

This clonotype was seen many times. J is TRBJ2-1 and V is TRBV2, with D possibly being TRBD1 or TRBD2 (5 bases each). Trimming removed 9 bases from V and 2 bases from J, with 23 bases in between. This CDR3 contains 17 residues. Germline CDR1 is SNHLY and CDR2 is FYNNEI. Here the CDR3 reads CASSNPGPPWPYNEQFF. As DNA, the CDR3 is TGTGCCAGTTCAAATCCGGGACCCCCGTGGCCCTACAATGAGCAGTTCTTC.

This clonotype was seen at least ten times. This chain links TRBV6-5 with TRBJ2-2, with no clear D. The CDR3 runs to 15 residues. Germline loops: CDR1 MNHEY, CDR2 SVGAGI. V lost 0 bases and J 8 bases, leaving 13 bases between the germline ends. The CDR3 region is CASSYSATLHGELFF. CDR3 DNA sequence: TGTGCCAGCAGTTACTCGGCCACGCTGCATGGGGAGCTGTTTTTT.

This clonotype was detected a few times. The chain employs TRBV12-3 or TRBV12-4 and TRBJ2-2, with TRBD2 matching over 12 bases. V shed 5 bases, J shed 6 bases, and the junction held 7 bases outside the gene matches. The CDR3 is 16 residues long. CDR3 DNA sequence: TGTGCCAGCAGTCCCCATGGACTAGCGGGACCCGGGGAGCTGTTTTTT. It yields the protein CASSPHGLAGPGELFF.

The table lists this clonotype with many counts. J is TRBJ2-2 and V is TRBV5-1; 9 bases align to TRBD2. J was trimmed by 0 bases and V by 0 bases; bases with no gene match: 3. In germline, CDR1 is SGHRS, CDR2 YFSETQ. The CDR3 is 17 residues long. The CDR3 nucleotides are TGCGCCAGCAGCTTGGCAGCTAGCGGGACGAACACCGGGGAGCTGTTTTTT. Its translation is CASSLAASGTNTGELFF.

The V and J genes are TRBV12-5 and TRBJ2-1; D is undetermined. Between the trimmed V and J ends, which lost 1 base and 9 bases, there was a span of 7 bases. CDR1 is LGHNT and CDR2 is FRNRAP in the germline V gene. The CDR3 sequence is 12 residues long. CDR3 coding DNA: TGTGCTAGTGGTTTGGGTTGGGGTGAGCAGTTCTTC. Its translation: CASGLGWGEQFF. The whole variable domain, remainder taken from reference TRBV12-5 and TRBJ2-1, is DARVTQTPRHKVTEMGQEVTMRCQPILGHNTVFWYRQTMMQGLELLAYFRNRAPLDDSGMPKDRFSAEMPDATLATLKIQPSEPRDSAVYFCASGLGWGEQFFGPGTRLTVL.

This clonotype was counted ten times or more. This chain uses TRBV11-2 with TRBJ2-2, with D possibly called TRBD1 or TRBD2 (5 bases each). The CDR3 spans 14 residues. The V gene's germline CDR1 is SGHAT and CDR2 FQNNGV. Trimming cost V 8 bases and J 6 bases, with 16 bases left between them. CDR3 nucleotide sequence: TGTGCCAGCCAGAGGGGACGTCGCCCCGGGGAGCTGTTTTTT. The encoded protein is CASQRGRRPGELFF.

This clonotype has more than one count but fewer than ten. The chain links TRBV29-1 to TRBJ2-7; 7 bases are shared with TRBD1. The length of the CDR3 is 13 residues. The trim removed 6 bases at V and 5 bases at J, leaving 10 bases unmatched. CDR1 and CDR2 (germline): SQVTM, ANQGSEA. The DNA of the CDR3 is TGCAGCGTCCTCGAAAGGGGGCGCGACGAGCAGTACTTC. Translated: CSVLERGRDEQYF.

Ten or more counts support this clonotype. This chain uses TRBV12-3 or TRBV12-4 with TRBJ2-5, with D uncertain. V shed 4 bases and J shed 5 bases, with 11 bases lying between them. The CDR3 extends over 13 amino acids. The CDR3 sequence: CASSSLGSETQYF. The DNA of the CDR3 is TGTGCCAGCAGTTCGTTAGGCTCGGAGACCCAGTACTTC.

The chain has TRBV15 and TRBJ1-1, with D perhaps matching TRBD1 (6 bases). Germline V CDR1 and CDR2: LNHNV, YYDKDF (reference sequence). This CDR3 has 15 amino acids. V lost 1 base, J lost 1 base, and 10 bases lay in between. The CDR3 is CATSRVGGANTEAFF. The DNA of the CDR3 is TGTGCCACCAGCAGAGTCGGGGGGGCGAACACTGAAGCTTTCTTT.

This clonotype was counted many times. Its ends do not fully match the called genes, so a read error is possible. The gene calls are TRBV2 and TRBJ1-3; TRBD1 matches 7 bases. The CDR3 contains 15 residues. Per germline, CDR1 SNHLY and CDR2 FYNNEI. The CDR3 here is CASTEMGTVGNTIYF. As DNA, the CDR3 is TGTGCCAGCACTGAAATGGGGACAGTGGGAAACACCATATATTTT.

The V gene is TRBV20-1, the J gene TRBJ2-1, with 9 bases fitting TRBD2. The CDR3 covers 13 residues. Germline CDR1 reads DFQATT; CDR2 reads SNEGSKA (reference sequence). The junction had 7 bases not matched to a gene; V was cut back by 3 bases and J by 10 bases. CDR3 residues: CSASLAGEREQFF. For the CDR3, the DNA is TGCAGTGCTAGCTTAGCGGGAGAACGGGAGCAGTTCTTC.

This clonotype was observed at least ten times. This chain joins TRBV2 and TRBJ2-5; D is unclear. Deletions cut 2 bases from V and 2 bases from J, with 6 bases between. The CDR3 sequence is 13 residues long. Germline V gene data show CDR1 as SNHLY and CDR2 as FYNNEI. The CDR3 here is CASSELGQETQYF. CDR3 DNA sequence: TGTGCCAGCAGTGAACTAGGGCAAGAGACCCAGTACTTC. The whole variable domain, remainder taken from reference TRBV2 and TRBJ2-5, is EPEVTQTPSHQVTQMGQEVILRCVPISNHLYFYWYRQILGQKVEFLVSFYNNEISEKSEIFDDQFSVERPDGSNFTLKIRSTKLEDSAMYFCASSELGQETQYFGPGTRLLVL.

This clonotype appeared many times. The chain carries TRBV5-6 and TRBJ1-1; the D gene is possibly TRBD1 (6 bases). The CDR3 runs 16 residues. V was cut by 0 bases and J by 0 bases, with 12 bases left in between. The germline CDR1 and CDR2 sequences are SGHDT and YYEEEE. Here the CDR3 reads CASSLDAQGMNTEAFF. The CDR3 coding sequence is TGTGCCAGCAGCTTGGACGCGCAGGGGATGAACACTGAAGCTTTCTTT.

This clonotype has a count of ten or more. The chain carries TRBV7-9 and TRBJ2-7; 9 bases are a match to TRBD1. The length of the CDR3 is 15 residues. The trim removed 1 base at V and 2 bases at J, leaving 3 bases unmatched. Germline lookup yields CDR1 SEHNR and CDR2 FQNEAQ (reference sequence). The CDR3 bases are TGTGCCAGCAGCTTAGTTGGGACAGGGACCTACGAGCAGTACTTC. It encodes CASSLVGTGTYEQYF.

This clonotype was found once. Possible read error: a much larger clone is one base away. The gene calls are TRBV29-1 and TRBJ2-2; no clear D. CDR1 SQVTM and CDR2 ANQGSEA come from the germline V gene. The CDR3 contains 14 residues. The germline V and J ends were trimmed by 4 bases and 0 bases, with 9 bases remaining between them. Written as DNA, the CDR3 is TGCAGCGTTGGGTTCAGGCCGAACACCGGGGAGCTGTTTTTT. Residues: CSVGFRPNTGELFF.

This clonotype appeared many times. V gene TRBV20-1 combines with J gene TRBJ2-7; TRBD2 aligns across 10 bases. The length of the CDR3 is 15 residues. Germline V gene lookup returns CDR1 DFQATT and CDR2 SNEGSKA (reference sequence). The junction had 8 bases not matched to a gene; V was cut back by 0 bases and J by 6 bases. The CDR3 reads CSAREQGLASSEQYF. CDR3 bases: TGCAGTGCTAGAGAACAGGGACTAGCGAGCTCCGAGCAGTACTTC.

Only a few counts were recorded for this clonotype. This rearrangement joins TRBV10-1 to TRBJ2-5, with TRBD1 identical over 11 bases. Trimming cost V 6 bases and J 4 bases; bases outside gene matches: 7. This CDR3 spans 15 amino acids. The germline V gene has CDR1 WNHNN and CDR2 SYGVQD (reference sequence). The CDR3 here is CASSSGTGGPETQYF. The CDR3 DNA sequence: TGCGCCAGCAGCTCCGGGACAGGGGGTCCAGAGACCCAGTACTTC.